Described below is a single T cell receptor beta chain sequence and its context. The source of the sample is a study of blood T cell repertoires in COVID-19. The V and J ends lost 3 bases and 6 bases, in that order; junction bases with no gene match: 1. Looked up from germline, CDR1 is SGHRS and CDR2 is YFSETQ. The CDR3 sequence is 14 residues long. Participants' own reports of clinical history determined their cohort assignment. Exposed enrollees had met someone with a PCR-confirmed or clinician-diagnosed COVID-19 case at some point within the 2 weeks before study entry. Under the authors' procedure: Estimation of nucleated cell counts relied on the amplification of reference gene primers. Produced via immunoSEQ multiplex PCR; TCRdb's table is partial and in-frame only. V and J calls and clone size are as listed in that table; D and trimming were resolved from the DNA. The sample lists 350,000 to 450,000 clones, 91% occurring once.

Sequencing input: PBMCs or T cells enriched from blood (not recorded which). The source of this sequence is a woman between 40 and 55 years old who had been exposed to COVID-19. The chain links TRBV5-1 to TRBJ2-3; the match to TRBD2 covers 13 bases. CDR3: CASSSGLAGDTQYF. The CDR3 region has the DNA TGCGCCAGCAGCTCGGGACTAGCGGGGGATACGCAGTATTTT.